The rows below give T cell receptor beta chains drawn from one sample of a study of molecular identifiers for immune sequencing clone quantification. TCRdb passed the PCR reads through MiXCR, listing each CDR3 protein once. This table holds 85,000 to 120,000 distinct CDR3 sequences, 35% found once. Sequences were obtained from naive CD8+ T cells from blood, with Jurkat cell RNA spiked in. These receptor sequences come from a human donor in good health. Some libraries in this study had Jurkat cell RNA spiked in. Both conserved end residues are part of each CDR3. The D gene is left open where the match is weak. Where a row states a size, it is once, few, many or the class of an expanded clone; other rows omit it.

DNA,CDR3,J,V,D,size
TGCGCCAGCAGCCAAGTGACTCGCGGATCGTCCCAGGACTTC,CASSQVTRGSSQDF,TRBJ2-5,TRBV4-3,-,-
TGTGCCAGCAGCTTACGGTCCTACGAGCAGTACTTC,CASSLRSYEQYF,TRBJ2-7,TRBV7-8,-,-
TGTGCCAGCAGTGGGCAGGGCCTTGAAGATACGCAGTATTTT,CASSGQGLEDTQYF,TRBJ2-3,TRBV2,-,few
TGTGCCAGCAGCTTAGAGGCTAGCGGGAACCAAGAGACCCAGTACTTC,CASSLEASGNQETQYF,TRBJ2-5,TRBV7-8,TRBD2,many
TGTGCCAGCAGCCAAGCCCGACTAGCGGGAACACAGTACTTC,CASSQARLAGTQYF,TRBJ2-7,TRBV4-2,TRBD2,few
TGTGCCAGCAGCTTAACCCCCGGGACAGCCTACGAGCAGTACTTC,CASSLTPGTAYEQYF,TRBJ2-7,TRBV7-9,TRBD1,-
TGTGCCAGCAGTTTAATCGGGGGGGCCTCCTACAATGAGCAGTTCTTC,CASSLIGGASYNEQFF,TRBJ2-1,TRBV28,TRBD2,-
TGTGCCAGTAGTATAGACCTGCCGGTTCGGGGGATCTACGAGCAGTACTTC,CASSIDLPVRGIYEQYF,TRBJ2-7,TRBV19,-,-
TGCAGTGCTATATCGGAGCGAGTTACTTATAATTCACCCCTCCACTTT,CSAISERVTYNSPLHF,TRBJ1-6,TRBV20-1,-,few
TGTGCCAGCAGCGCCGGACGGGTTGAAGCTTTCTTT,CASSAGRVEAFF,TRBJ1-1,TRBV7-9,-,few
TGTGCCACCAGCAGAGTGCAGGGGGCGCACGAGCAGTACTTC,CATSRVQGAHEQYF,TRBJ2-7,TRBV15,TRBD1,-
TGTGCCAGCAGCAAAGGGACAACTAGCAATCAGCCCCAGCATTTT,CASSKGTTSNQPQHF,TRBJ1-5,TRBV13,-,many
TGTGCCAGTAGTATGCGAGTCTACTCCTACGAGCAGTACTTC,CASSMRVYSYEQYF,TRBJ2-7,TRBV19,-,few
TGTGCCAGCAGTTTCTGGTTTGCGGGCACCGGGGAGCTGTTTTTT,CASSFWFAGTGELFF,TRBJ2-2,TRBV27,-,-
TGTGCCAGCAAGCCAGGTTTTCAGCCCCAGCATTTT,CASKPGFQPQHF,TRBJ1-5,TRBV21-1,-,-
TGTGCCAGCAACGGTCACGAGCAGTACTTC,CASNGHEQYF,TRBJ2-7,TRBV2,-,few
TGTGCCAGCAGTCCTCCCTTGGCGGACCAAGAGACCCAGTACTTC,CASSPPLADQETQYF,TRBJ2-5,TRBV12-3/TRBV12-4,-,few
TGTGCCAGCAGCTTAGGGTACGGGAGGGCCGACGAGCAGTACTTC,CASSLGYGRADEQYF,TRBJ2-7,TRBV7-9,TRBD2,-
TGTGCCAGCAGTCCGGGAGCCAGCTCCTACGAGCGGTACTTC,CASSPGASSYERYF,TRBJ2-7,TRBV27,-,-
TGTGCCAGCAGTTTACCGGGACCTCCTCCCTACGAGCAGTACTTC,CASSLPGPPPYEQYF,TRBJ2-7,TRBV28,-,many
TGTGTCAGCAGCCCGACAGGGGACGGCACAGATACGCAGTATTTT,CVSSPTGDGTDTQYF,TRBJ2-3,TRBV13,TRBD1,-
TGTGCCAGCAGCTTAGCAGGGTTTGAGCAGTTCTTC,CASSLAGFEQFF,TRBJ2-1,TRBV13,-,few
TGTGCCAGCAGTCAGACAGGGTGGAGCACAGATACGCAGTATTTT,CASSQTGWSTDTQYF,TRBJ2-3,TRBV14,TRBD1,few
TGTGCCAGCAGCCCAATCTCAGGGTTCTTC,CASSPISGFF,TRBJ2-1,TRBV11-2,-,many
TGTGCCAGCGCGGAAGGGACTTTAACACCAGATACGCAGTATTTT,CASAEGTLTPDTQYF,TRBJ2-3,TRBV2,-,few
TGTGCCAGCAGTTCGGCCCCGGGCCTCGAGCAGTACTTC,CASSSAPGLEQYF,TRBJ2-7,TRBV27,-,few
TGTGCCAGCAGTTTCGGCCGGACCAACCAAGAGACCCAGTACTTC,CASSFGRTNQETQYF,TRBJ2-5,TRBV28,-,many
TGCGCCAGCAGCCAAGCATCCGGCCTGGGCAGGGAGCTGTTTTTT,CASSQASGLGRELFF,TRBJ2-2,TRBV4-1,-,-
TGTGCCAGTAGTCTCTGTGGGTTGAGCAATCAGCCCCAGCATTTT,CASSLCGLSNQPQHF,TRBJ1-5,TRBV19,-,once
TGTGCCAGCATCGAGACTAGCGGGGGAATCACAGATACGCAGTATTTT,CASIETSGGITDTQYF,TRBJ2-3,TRBV27,TRBD2,few
TGCGCCAGCAGCCAATGGGGGACAGGGGGAATGAACACTGAAGCTTTCTTT,CASSQWGTGGMNTEAFF,TRBJ1-1,TRBV4-3,TRBD1,few
TGTGCCAGCAGCTTGTTACAGGGACACACAGATACGCAGTATTTT,CASSLLQGHTDTQYF,TRBJ2-3,TRBV7-9,-,-
TGTGCCAGCGGCCCGCGGTACGAGCAGTACTTC,CASGPRYEQYF,TRBJ2-7,TRBV27,-,few
TGCGCCAGCAGCCAATACCCGGGACAGGGATACGAGCAGTACTTC,CASSQYPGQGYEQYF,TRBJ2-7,TRBV4-3,TRBD1,-
TGCGCCAGCAGCCCCCAAGGCGGGGGTGAGCAGTTCTTC,CASSPQGGGEQFF,TRBJ2-1,TRBV4-1,TRBD2,few
TGCAGCGTTGGTAACACTGAAGCTTTCTTT,CSVGNTEAFF,TRBJ1-1,TRBV29-1,-,many
TGTGCCAGCAGTAGAAACATGAACACTGAAGCTTTCTTT,CASSRNMNTEAFF,TRBJ1-1,TRBV6-1,-,many
TGCGCCAGCAGCCAGGCCTACCCTGGGGCCAACGTCCTGACTTTC,CASSQAYPGANVLTF,TRBJ2-6,TRBV4-3,-,many